The TCR beta chain described here comes from a study of T-cell reconstitution after alpha-beta-depleted transplantation in children. This sample's TCRbeta library carried unique molecular identifier barcodes. TCRdb reprocessed the PCR reads with MiXCR, giving one entry per CDR3 protein. Among some 590,000 distinct CDR3 sequences listed, approximately 10% were seen once. Germline-derived CDR1 and CDR2 are MDHEN and SYDVKM. Trimming at V came to 3 bases and at J to 8 bases, leaving 13 bases not matched to a gene. CDR3 length: 16 residues. The specimen was PBMCs from the stem cell graft donor, collected from the stem cell graft. This receptor was taken from a human donor who donated a stem cell graft to a child with acute myeloid leukemia. The chain has TRBV28 and TRBJ2-1; 7 nucleotides align to TRBD2. CDR3 nucleotides: TGTGCCAGCAGTTTGGGTTGGGGGGAGGGAGCGGATGAGCAGTTCTTC. It yields the protein CASSLGWGEGADEQFF.